Below, 29 T cell receptor beta chains from the same sample are listed, as sequenced in a study of T cell responses to AZD1222 COVID-19 vaccine (dated by TCRdb to 2020 to 2022). Library method: the immunoSEQ multiplex PCR assay. TCRdb limited this immuneACCESS table to in-frame rearrangements with V and J called. A share of clones is missing; checked studies link under half to unresolved V genes, and the rest is unexplained. The sample records 140,000 or so clones, roughly 92% of which are singletons. Clones ranked in the top ten supply 1.5% to 2% of the sample. Sample time point, as interpreted from the label and publication: baseline before first vaccination. Sequences were derived from peripheral blood, sampled on day 0 of AZD1222 vaccination. The receptors derive from an adult in good health.

V and J are TRBV3-1 (or the pseudogene TRBV3-2) and TRBJ1-1; no clear D gene. The CDR3 consists of 12 residues. V was clipped by 4 bases and J by 5 bases, with 8 bases between them. Germline V gives CDR1 LGHDT, CDR2 YNNKEL (reference sequence). The CDR3 DNA reads as TGTGCCAGCAGCCTTGTGGGGACTGAAGCTTTCTTT. Translating it yields CASSLVGTEAFF.

This clone was seen only once. V gene TRBV27 combines with J gene TRBJ1-5; 7 bases fit TRBD1. Germline loops: CDR1 MNHEY, CDR2 SMNVEV (reference sequence). The CDR3 consists of 17 residues. Trimming cost V 6 bases and J 2 bases; bases outside gene matches: 13. The CDR3 nucleotides read TGTGCCAGCAGCCCCGCGGCAGGGGGAAATGGCAATCAGCCCCAGCATTTT. This gives the protein CASSPAAGGNGNQPQHF.

The chain uses TRBV7-3 and TRBJ2-1; D possibly matches TRBD1 or TRBD2 (5 bases each). Trimming pared 8 bases from V and 1 base from J, leaving 6 bases between. From germline, CDR1 is SGHTA and CDR2 FQGTGA. The length of the CDR3 is 12 residues. CDR3 coding DNA: TGTGCCAGCGGGGGATCCTACAATGAGCAGTTCTTC. Protein sequence: CASGGSYNEQFF.

The gene calls are TRBV15 and TRBJ1-1, with TRBD1 matching over 7 bases. Germline lookup yields CDR1 LNHNV and CDR2 YYDKDF (reference sequence). The CDR3 is 13 residues long. V lost 5 bases and J lost 2; bases outside the gene matches: 2. In DNA form, the CDR3 reads TGTGCCACCAGCGGGACAGTTAACACTGAAGCTTTCTTT. Translation gives CATSGTVNTEAFF.

The V call is TRBV24-1, the J call TRBJ2-2, with 9 bases lining up with TRBD2. Germline V gene data show CDR1 as KGHDR and CDR2 as SFDVKD. V shed 5 bases, J shed 0 bases, and the junction held 6 bases outside the gene matches. This CDR3 has 17 residues. The CDR3 DNA reads as TGTGCCACCAGTGGTCGGCGGGAGGGATCGAACACCGGGGAGCTGTTTTTT. This codes for CATSGRREGSNTGELFF.

The rearrangement uses TRBV27 and TRBJ2-1; D is undetermined. Between the trimmed V and J ends, which lost 6 bases and 5 bases, there was a span of 20 bases. The germline gives CDR1 MNHEY, CDR2 SMNVEV (reference sequence). This CDR3 region has 16 residues. CDR3 region: CASRSGLSGRHNEQFF. The DNA for the CDR3 is TGTGCCAGCAGATCTGGTTTGAGTGGAAGACACAATGAGCAGTTCTTC.

This chain uses TRBV12-3 or TRBV12-4 with TRBJ2-7; 8 bases are a match to TRBD1. The CDR3 is made up of 13 amino acids. Trimming cost V 6 bases and J 7 bases; bases outside gene matches: 8. CDR3 loop: CASRLTTGGEQYF. The CDR3 bases are TGTGCCAGCAGGCTAACAACAGGGGGAGAGCAGTACTTC.

CDR3 sequence: CASSLIGRGGNIQYF. The CDR3 nucleotides are TGTGCCAGCAGCTTAATCGGCAGGGGTGGGAACATTCAGTACTTC. The rearrangement joins TRBV11-2 to TRBJ2-4; D may be TRBD1 (6 bases). The germline gives CDR1 SGHAT, CDR2 FQNNGV. Trimming took off 2 bases at V and 7 bases at J, with 15 bases between the two ends. This CDR3 comprises 15 residues.

The chain combines TRBV4-1 with TRBJ1-4; 9 bases fit TRBD1. J lost 6 bases, V lost 4 bases, and 9 bases had no gene match. The CDR3 contains 16 residues. CDR1 MGHRA and CDR2 YSYEKL come from the germline V gene. In nucleotides, the CDR3 is TGCGCCAGCAGCCCTCTGATCGGGACAGGGTATGAAAAACTGTTTTTT. Translating gives CASSPLIGTGYEKLFF.

This chain connects TRBV19 to TRBJ2-4; D is undetermined. This CDR3 is built from 15 residues. V was cut by 3 bases and J by 0 bases, with 9 bases left in between. CDR1 and CDR2 from the germline V gene are LNHDA and SQIVND (reference sequence). The CDR3 reads CASSMPSQAKNIQYF. The DNA of the CDR3 is TGTGCCAGTAGTATGCCTAGTCAAGCCAAAAACATTCAGTACTTC.

V is TRBV10-3 and J is TRBJ1-2; 7 nucleotides agree with TRBD1. CDR1 is ENHRY, CDR2 SYGVKD, per germline. V gave up 3 bases and J gave up 5 bases; unmatched junction bases: 6. The CDR3 has 14 amino acids. The DNA for the CDR3 is TGTGCCATCAGTGACCCCTGGGACAGTTATGGCTACACCTTC. This translates into CAISDPWDSYGYTF.

The gene calls are TRBV6-5 and TRBJ1-3; 9 positions agree with TRBD1. The length of the CDR3 is 15 residues. Germline loops: CDR1 MNHEY, CDR2 SVGAGI. Trimming cost V 5 bases and J 4 bases; bases outside gene matches: 6. For the CDR3, the DNA is TGTGCCAGCAGTCCCGGGGACAGGGAAGGAAACACCATATATTTT. It specifies CASSPGDREGNTIYF.

V and J are TRBV3-1 (or the pseudogene TRBV3-2) and TRBJ2-6; the match to TRBD1 covers 8 bases. This CDR3 is 17 amino acids long. V was clipped by 0 bases and J by 2 bases; unmatched bases: 3. The germline gives CDR1 LGHDT, CDR2 YNNKEL (reference sequence). This CDR3 is CASSQEGQVPGANVLTF. In DNA, the CDR3 is TGTGCCAGCAGCCAAGAGGGACAGGTTCCTGGGGCCAACGTCCTGACTTTC.

The chain recombines TRBV11-2 with TRBJ2-4; the D is unclear. The germline V gene has CDR1 SGHAT and CDR2 FQNNGV. Trimming removed 0 bases at V and 4 bases at J, with 4 bases between. CDR3 size: 13 residues. DNA for the CDR3: TGTGCCAGCAGCTTAGACCAGAAAAACATTCAGTACTTC. Amino acids: CASSLDQKNIQYF.

The chain uses TRBV11-1 and TRBJ2-4; D unresolved. There are 13 residues in the CDR3. The ends were cut back, 2 bases at V and 0 bases at J, with 2 bases in the middle. Germline lookup yields CDR1 SGHAT and CDR2 FQDESV (reference sequence). CDR3 nucleotides: TGTGCCAGCAGCTTACCAGCCAAAAACATTCAGTACTTC. It translates to CASSLPAKNIQYF.

The V and J genes are TRBV5-1 and TRBJ1-1; 7 bases fit TRBD1. Germline CDR1 and CDR2: SGHRS and YFSETQ. The length of the CDR3 is 13 residues. The J segment lost 7 bases and the V segment lost 1 base, leaving 4 bases of the junction unmatched. The CDR3 region has the DNA TGCGCCAGCAGCTTGCCCGGACAGGATGAAGCTTTCTTT. Translated, it gives CASSLPGQDEAFF. The entire variable domain, with the rest obtained from reference TRBV5-1 and TRBJ1-1, is as follows: KAGVTQTPRYLIKTRGQQVTLSCSPISGHRSVSWYQQTPGQGLQFLFEYFSETQRNKGNFPGRFSGRQFSNSRSEMNVSTLELGDSALYLCASSLPGQDEAFFGQGTRLTVV.

The chain joins TRBV29-1 to TRBJ2-1, with 11 bases matching TRBD2. Germline trimming cut 4 bases from V and 15 bases from J; bases unmatched to any gene: 11. CDR1 is SQVTM and CDR2 is ANQGSEA in the germline V gene. The length of the CDR3 is 13 residues. CDR3 DNA: TGCAGCGTTGTTGGGACTAGCGGAGGTCCCCTGTTCTTC. This codes for CSVVGTSGGPLFF.

The chain employs TRBV11-2 and TRBJ1-2; 7 nucleotides align to TRBD1. After removal of 4 bases from V and 1 base from J, the junction contained 6 bases not matched to a gene. Per the germline V gene, CDR1 is SGHAT and CDR2 is FQNNGV. This CDR3 region has 15 residues. In nucleotides, the CDR3 is TGTGCCAGCAGCTCTCGGACAGGCTATAACTATGGCTACACCTTC. This codes for CASSSRTGYNYGYTF. Drawing the rest from reference TRBV11-2 and TRBJ1-2, the complete variable domain is EAGVAQSPRYKIIEKRQSVAFWCNPISGHATLYWYQQILGQGPKLLIQFQNNGVVDDSQLPKDRFSAERLKGVDSTLKIQPAKLEDSAVYLCASSSRTGYNYGYTFGSGTRLTVV.

This clone appeared once. The chain employs TRBV7-2 and TRBJ1-4, with 9 bases aligning to TRBD1. CDR1 is SGHTA, CDR2 FQGNSA, per germline. The V and J ends lost 1 base and 12 bases, in that order; junction bases with no gene match: 9. This CDR3 region has 15 residues. This chain's CDR3 is CASSLETGGLPELFF. The CDR3 DNA reads as TGTGCCAGCAGCTTAGAAACAGGGGGCTTGCCAGAACTGTTTTTT.

This chain links TRBV7-9 with TRBJ1-6; D is undetermined. The CDR3 runs to 15 residues. The germline V gene has CDR1 SEHNR and CDR2 FQNEAQ (reference sequence). V dropped 4 bases and J dropped 7 bases, with 14 bases sitting between them. The CDR3, as DNA: TGTGCCAGCAGCTATCGGACGGCTGAAAATTCACCCCTCCACTTT. This gives the protein CASSYRTAENSPLHF. Combining the CDR3 with reference TRBV7-9 and TRBJ1-6 gives the whole variable domain DTGVSQNPRHKITKRGQNVTFRCDPISEHNRLYWYRQTLGQGPEFLTYFQNEAQLEKSRLLSDRFSAERPKGSFSTLEIQRTEQGDSAMYLCASSYRTAENSPLHFGNGTRLTVT.

CDR3 sequence (DNA): TGCGCCAGCAGCTGGGGACATAGCGACTATGGCTACACCTTC. This encodes CASSWGHSDYGYTF. V and J are TRBV5-1 and TRBJ1-2; a weak D match, TRBD1 (6 bases). The germline gives CDR1 SGHRS, CDR2 YFSETQ. The CDR3 has 14 amino acids. Trimming pared 3 bases from V and 3 bases from J, leaving 12 bases between.

The chain links TRBV28 to TRBJ1-3; a possible D gene is TRBD1 (6 bases). The CDR3 is 16 amino acids. Per germline, CDR1 MDHEN and CDR2 SYDVKM. Trimming took off 4 bases at V and 4 bases at J, with 17 bases between the two ends. The CDR3: CASSSEGEMWGNTIYF. The CDR3 coding sequence is TGTGCCAGCAGTTCGGAGGGGGAGATGTGGGGAAACACCATATATTTT. The full variable domain, rest sourced from reference TRBV28 and TRBJ1-3, is DVKVTQSSRYLVKRTGEKVFLECVQDMDHENMFWYRQDPGLGLRLIYFSYDVKMKEKGDIPEGYSVSREKKERFSLILESASTNQTSMYLCASSSEGEMWGNTIYFGEGSWLTVV.

This chain uses TRBV4-1 with TRBJ1-5, with D tentatively TRBD1 (6 bases). Germline CDR1 is MGHRA and CDR2 is YSYEKL. The CDR3 extends over 16 amino acids. Deletions cut 1 base from V and 0 bases from J, with 10 bases between. The CDR3 here is CASSQVGTPSNQPQHF. For the CDR3, the DNA is TGCGCCAGCAGCCAAGTGGGGACACCTAGCAATCAGCCCCAGCATTTT.

V is TRBV7-8 and J is TRBJ2-4; TRBD1 matches at 10 bases. Losses at the gene ends were 3 bases for V and 4 bases for J; bases not matched to a gene: 9. Germline values: CDR1 SGHVS, CDR2 FQNEAQ. This CDR3 region has 17 residues. CDR3 sequence: CASSLRRDRGPKNIQYF. In nucleotides, the CDR3 is TGTGCCAGCAGCTTGCGTAGGGACAGGGGACCAAAAAACATTCAGTACTTC.

The chain is built from TRBV5-4 and TRBJ2-7; TRBD1 matches 12 bases. This CDR3 is 16 amino acids long. From germline, CDR1 is SGHNT and CDR2 YYREEE (reference sequence). With 4 bases clipped from V and 4 bases from J, the junction kept 9 bases outside the gene matches. CDR3 sequence reads: CASSKTGTGGYYEQYF. Here the CDR3 DNA reads TGTGCCAGCAGCAAAACTGGGACAGGGGGCTATTACGAGCAGTACTTC.

This rearrangement joins TRBV28 to TRBJ1-2; D gene ambiguous. The V and J ends lost 6 bases and 10 bases respectively, with 21 bases between them. CDR3 size: 14 residues. Germline lookup yields CDR1 MDHEN and CDR2 SYDVKM. CDR3 nucleotide sequence: TGTGCCAGCAGGCTCACCGCGATCAGGTCGGACTACACCTTC. It yields the protein CASRLTAIRSDYTF.

V is TRBV25-1 and J is TRBJ2-7; D is perhaps TRBD1 (5 bases). The germline gives CDR1 MGHDK, CDR2 SYGVNS. This CDR3 region has 13 residues. The ends were cut back, 6 bases at V and 3 bases at J, with 12 bases in the middle. The CDR3 DNA is TGTGCCAGCAGGGACATCGAACTCTACGAGCAGTACTTC. Amino acid sequence: CASRDIELYEQYF.

The chain employs TRBV5-4 and TRBJ2-3, with D perhaps matching TRBD1 or TRBD2 (5 bases each). V lost 5 bases, J lost 0 bases, and 10 bases lay in between. This CDR3 spans 14 amino acids. From germline, CDR1 is SGHNT and CDR2 YYREEE (reference sequence). Here the CDR3 reads CASSSGTSTDTQYF. The CDR3 DNA reads as TGTGCCAGCAGTTCCGGGACGAGCACAGATACGCAGTATTTT.

The J gene is TRBJ2-7, the V gene TRBV2; D gene uncertain. The germline V gene encodes CDR1 SNHLY and CDR2 FYNNEI. The CDR3 totals 12 residues. V dropped 4 bases and J dropped 0 bases, with 4 bases sitting between them. Written as DNA, the CDR3 is TGTGCCAGCAGTGGGAGCTCCTACGAGCAGTACTTC. Amino acid sequence: CASSGSSYEQYF. Together with reference TRBV2 and TRBJ2-7, the CDR3 gives the full variable domain: EPEVTQTPSHQVTQMGQEVILRCVPISNHLYFYWYRQILGQKVEFLVSFYNNEISEKSEIFDDQFSVERPDGSNFTLKIRSTKLEDSAMYFCASSGSSYEQYFGPGTRLTVT.